The sequence of this TCR beta chain was determined in a study of beta chain features in type 1 diabetes. Study background: All of the samples together had approximately 100,000,000 sorted cells examined.

Broader study findings: The naive, central memory and Treg TCRB repertoires looked more alike in patients than they did in healthy donors. Whether HLA type affects TCRB rearrangement stayed undetermined in the present work. Type 1 diabetes patients showed a moderate but significant shortening of TCRB CDR3s in all four CD4+ subsets.

Between the trimmed V and J ends, which lost 4 bases and 4 bases, there was a span of 11 bases. This CDR3 spans 13 amino acids. Germline values: CDR1 SGHRS, CDR2 YFSETQ. As to this clone: As yet, its antigen is unknown.

There was one heparinised blood draw per donor, averaging about 110 mL. The study reverse transcribed the entire isolated RNA, so it sequenced expressed TCRB transcripts. TCRdb's copy holds only in-frame clones and misses some; the assay was immunoSEQ multiplex PCR. The table lists 600,000 to 750,000 clones, over 10% of them singletons. The sequencing input was naive CD4+ T cells from blood. V is TRBV5-1 and J is TRBJ1-2; maybe TRBD1 (6 bases). This clonotype was sampled from a man aged 25-40 years with type 1 diabetes. CDR3 sequence: CASSREGGYGYTF. The CDR3 nucleotides are TGCGCCAGCAGCCGAGAAGGGGGCTATGGCTACACCTTC.